The 31 T cell receptor beta chains given below trace back to one sample, sequenced in a study of shared clonotypes between healthy human individuals. Profiling relied on immunoSEQ multiplex PCR, and the TCRdb table lists in-frame clones only, not all of them. The sample has some 1.1 million clones; approximately 75% are singletons. The sequencing sample was made of memory CD4+ T cells from PBMCs. The subset here: CD45RA-negative fraction. The receptors were sampled from a young man in good health. Some clones in this sample may be carry-over from other donors' samples.

This chain uses TRBV5-4 with TRBJ1-1; a weak D match, TRBD1 (5 bases). Trimming pared 3 bases from V and 7 bases from J, leaving 13 bases between. Germline-derived CDR1 and CDR2 are SGHNT and YYREEE (reference sequence). The CDR3 extends over 13 amino acids. CDR3 loop: CASSSGWDGEAFF. In DNA, the CDR3 is TGTGCCAGCAGCTCTGGTTGGGACGGTGAAGCTTTCTTT.

The V call is TRBV5-1, the J call TRBJ1-4; no definite D call. The length of the CDR3 is 17 residues. Germline loops: CDR1 SGHRS, CDR2 YFSETQ. V was trimmed by 4 bases and J by 0 bases, leaving 16 bases between them. CDR3 sequence reads: CASSPGRGEATNEKLFF. The DNA for the CDR3 is TGCGCCAGCAGCCCCGGCCGGGGTGAAGCAACTAATGAAAAACTGTTTTTT.

The rearrangement joins TRBV7-2 to TRBJ2-3; 8 bases align to TRBD2. The CDR3 loop spans 13 amino acids. Germline V CDR1 and CDR2: SGHTA, FQGNSA. The trim removed 6 bases at V and 6 bases at J, leaving 5 bases unmatched. CDR3 region: CASSIGRGDTQYF. DNA of the CDR3: TGTGCCAGCAGTATCGGGAGGGGGGATACGCAGTATTTT.

The V gene is TRBV4-2, the J gene TRBJ2-1; D is possibly TRBD2 (6 bases). Trimming took off 0 bases at V and 10 bases at J, with 16 bases between the two ends. There are 15 residues in the CDR3. Germline V gene lookup returns CDR1 LGHNA and CDR2 YNFKEQ. The CDR3 region has the DNA TGTGCCAGCAGCCAAGAAGGGAGGCCTGGGACGGAGCAGTTCTTC. The encoded protein is CASSQEGRPGTEQFF.

The CDR3 protein is CASSSRGQGSYEQYF. In nucleotides, the CDR3 is TGTGCCAGCAGTTCCCGGGGGCAGGGGTCCTACGAGCAGTACTTC. V is TRBV28 and J is TRBJ2-5, with D possibly being TRBD1 or TRBD2 (6 bases each). The DNA end favors TRBJ2-7, so the J call may be wrong. This CDR3 contains 15 residues. Per germline, CDR1 MDHEN and CDR2 SYDVKM.

The chain carries TRBV27 and TRBJ2-1; 7 bases match TRBD2. The CDR3 length is 15 residues. Germline loops: CDR1 MNHEY, CDR2 SMNVEV (reference sequence). V dropped 3 bases and J dropped 6; count of bases not matched to a gene: 8. The CDR3 loop reads CASSFGGGPSNEQFF. CDR3 nucleotides: TGTGCCAGCAGTTTCGGGGGAGGGCCGAGCAATGAGCAGTTCTTC.

The rearrangement uses TRBV4-1 and TRBJ2-1; D possibly corresponds to TRBD1 (6 bases). With 3 bases removed from V and 6 bases from J, the gap between germline ends came to 18 bases. Germline V gene lookup returns CDR1 MGHRA and CDR2 YSYEKL. This CDR3 has 16 residues. CDR3 loop: CASSQEAWGRSNEQFF. CDR3 sequence (DNA): TGCGCCAGCAGCCAGGAGGCCTGGGGGCGGTCCAATGAGCAGTTCTTC.

The rearrangement links TRBV9 to TRBJ2-3; unclear D gene. The CDR3 length is 12 residues. V lost 4 bases, J lost 2 bases, and 5 bases lay in between. Germline V gene data show CDR1 as SGDLS and CDR2 as YYNGEE. The CDR3 sequence is CASSSHTDTQYF. Here the CDR3 DNA reads TGTGCCAGCAGCTCCCACACAGATACGCAGTATTTT.

V gene TRBV6-6 combines with J gene TRBJ2-7; D is ambiguous. The CDR3 loop spans 16 amino acids. Between the trimmed V and J ends, which lost 0 bases and 2 bases, there was a span of 14 bases. Germline V gene sequence: CDR1 MNHNY, CDR2 SVGAGI (reference sequence). CDR3 protein: CASSYSGDRPTYEQYF. The CDR3 bases are TGTGCCAGCAGTTACTCAGGTGATAGGCCTACCTACGAGCAGTACTTC.

CDR3 residues: CASSPQFMNTEAFF. The CDR3 region has the DNA TGCGCCAGCAGCCCACAGTTTATGAACACTGAAGCTTTCTTT. The rearrangement links TRBV5-1 to TRBJ1-1; D remains unclear. In germline, CDR1 is SGHRS, CDR2 YFSETQ. This CDR3 is built from 14 residues. The V end was cut by 4 bases, the J end by 0 bases, with 10 bases between.

Only one count was recorded for this clone. V gene TRBV7-8 combines with J gene TRBJ2-7; 8 positions match TRBD1. Germline loops: CDR1 SGHVS, CDR2 FQNEAQ. V lost 5 bases to trimming and J lost 3 bases; unmatched junction nucleotides: 6. CDR3 length equals 14 residues. The CDR3 sequence is CASSLQQGGYEQYF. CDR3 sequence (DNA): TGTGCCAGCAGCCTTCAACAGGGGGGCTACGAGCAGTACTTC.

This clone was observed once. The chain carries TRBV28 and TRBJ2-1; 7 positions agree with TRBD1. V shed 10 bases, J shed 4 bases, and the junction held 7 bases outside the gene matches. The CDR3 spans 13 residues. Germline V gene sequence: CDR1 MDHEN, CDR2 SYDVKM. The CDR3 is CATHRGAYNEQFF. The DNA of the CDR3 is TGTGCCACCCACAGGGGAGCGTACAATGAGCAGTTCTTC.

This sequence joins TRBV7-2 and TRBJ1-2; TRBD1 is a possible D gene (5 bases). CDR1 and CDR2 from the germline V gene are SGHTA and FQGNSA. V was trimmed by 5 bases and J by 2 bases, leaving 12 bases between them. This CDR3 contains 14 residues. The CDR3 DNA is TGTGCCAGCAGCCCCTGGGGGTCCAACTATGGCTACACCTTC. As protein: CASSPWGSNYGYTF.

This chain uses TRBV15 with TRBJ1-5, with 9 bases lining up with TRBD1. J lost 4 bases, V lost 5 bases, and 6 bases had no gene match. Germline CDR1 is LNHNV and CDR2 is YYDKDF (reference sequence). The CDR3 contains 15 residues. CDR3 protein: CATSGFGTGNQPQHF. CDR3 sequence (DNA): TGTGCCACCAGCGGATTTGGGACAGGGAATCAGCCCCAGCATTTT.

The V call is TRBV6-5, the J call TRBJ2-7; 8 bases are shared with TRBD2. V shed 4 bases, J shed 2 bases, and the junction held 10 bases outside the gene matches. CDR3 length: 16 residues. Germline V CDR1 and CDR2: MNHEY, SVGAGI. The CDR3 here is CASSSLAGGNPYEQYF. The CDR3 DNA reads TGTGCCAGCAGTTCACTCGCGGGGGGCAACCCCTACGAGCAGTACTTC.

This clone was seen more than once but under ten times. A much more abundant neighbour one base away suggests this may be a read error. The same CDR3 also results from other DNA sequences found in this sample. The rearrangement links TRBV5-4 to TRBJ2-3; 11 bases fit TRBD2. The V gene's germline CDR1 is SGHNT and CDR2 YYREEE (reference sequence). The CDR3 runs 16 residues. J gave up 0 bases and V 0 bases, and 0 bases lay outside the gene matches. CDR3 sequence (DNA): TGTGCCAGCAGCTTGGGACTAGCGGGAAGCACAGATACGCAGTATTTT. As protein: CASSLGLAGSTDTQYF.

V gene TRBV9 combines with J gene TRBJ1-5, with 10 nucleotides matching TRBD1. This CDR3 is built from 15 residues. In germline, CDR1 is SGDLS, CDR2 YYNGEE. V lost 3 bases to trimming and J lost 1 base; unmatched junction nucleotides: 1. The CDR3 reads CASSAGQGSNQPQHF. CDR3 sequence (DNA): TGTGCCAGCAGCGCGGGACAGGGGAGCAATCAGCCCCAGCATTTT.

The chain recombines TRBV29-1 with TRBJ1-1; D might be TRBD1 (6 bases). There are 14 residues in the CDR3. Per germline, CDR1 SQVTM and CDR2 ANQGSEA. V was clipped by 4 bases and J by 0 bases, with 12 bases between them. The CDR3 loop is CSVAIGGVNTEAFF. In DNA, the CDR3 is TGCAGCGTTGCCATAGGGGGAGTGAACACTGAAGCTTTCTTT.

The V gene is TRBV5-1, the J gene TRBJ2-7; tentative D call: TRBD2 (5 bases). V was pared by 4 bases and J by 3 bases, with 14 bases between. Germline values: CDR1 SGHRS, CDR2 YFSETQ. CDR3 length: 14 amino acids. The CDR3 region has the DNA TGCGCCAGCAGCCCCCCGGGAACCCTCTACGAGCAGTACTTC. Its protein product is CASSPPGTLYEQYF.

The rearrangement uses TRBV7-8 and TRBJ2-7, with 9 bases aligning to TRBD1. Germline CDR1 is SGHVS and CDR2 is FQNEAQ. Losses at the gene ends were 5 bases for V and 3 bases for J; bases not matched to a gene: 8. This CDR3 region has 15 residues. The CDR3 loop is CASSRHRDRVYEQYF. The CDR3, as DNA: TGTGCCAGCAGCCGTCACCGGGACAGGGTCTACGAGCAGTACTTC.

V gene TRBV6-1 combines with J gene TRBJ2-7; the D is unclear. The V end was cut by 7 bases, the J end by 3 bases, with 13 bases between. CDR1 is MNHNS and CDR2 is SASEGT in the germline V gene. This CDR3 is built from 13 residues. DNA for the CDR3: TGTGCCAGCACACCCACTTGGGGCTACGAGCAGTACTTC. Protein: CASTPTWGYEQYF.

This clone was counted a few times. The chain uses TRBV18 and TRBJ2-6, with D uncertain. The CDR3 runs to 17 residues. CDR1 KGHSH and CDR2 LQKENI come from the germline V gene. Trimming pared 0 bases from V and 0 bases from J, leaving 9 bases between. In nucleotides, the CDR3 is TGTGCCAGCTCACCACCGGGTTACAACTCTGGGGCCAACGTCCTGACTTTC. It encodes CASSPPGYNSGANVLTF.

The genes are TRBV5-5 and TRBJ2-7; 10 bases line up with TRBD1. The CDR3 is 16 amino acids. Germline-derived CDR1 and CDR2 are SGHKS and YYEKEE (reference sequence). Trimming at V came to 5 bases and at J to 0 bases, leaving 8 bases not matched to a gene. CDR3 nucleotide sequence: TGTGCCAGCAGTCGACAGGGGGCTCACAGCTCCTACGAGCAGTACTTC. It is translated as CASSRQGAHSSYEQYF. Supplemented by reference TRBV5-5 and TRBJ2-7, the full variable domain reads DAGVTQSPTHLIKTRGQQVTLRCSPISGHKSVSWYQQVLGQGPQFIFQYYEKEERGRGNFPDRFSARQFPNYSSELNVNALLLGDSALYLCASSRQGAHSSYEQYFGPGTRLTVT.

This clone appeared a single time. The V call is TRBV5-1, the J call TRBJ2-5, with 7 bases aligning to TRBD1. After removal of 0 bases from V and 5 bases from J, the junction contained 10 bases not matched to a gene. CDR3 length: 16 residues. The germline V gene encodes CDR1 SGHRS and CDR2 YFSETQ. The CDR3 sequence: CASSLVGTAPRETQYF. The CDR3 region has the DNA TGCGCCAGCAGCTTGGTCGGGACAGCCCCTAGGGAGACCCAGTACTTC. The entire variable domain, with the rest obtained from reference TRBV5-1 and TRBJ2-5, is as follows: KAGVTQTPRYLIKTRGQQVTLSCSPISGHRSVSWYQQTPGQGLQFLFEYFSETQRNKGNFPGRFSGRQFSNSRSEMNVSTLELGDSALYLCASSLVGTAPRETQYFGPGTRLLVL.

This clone was detected once. An end of the junction does not agree with germline; a read error may underlie this. The chain recombines TRBV5-1 with TRBJ1-2; 8 bases match TRBD1. The CDR3 has 15 residues. Germline CDR1 SGHRS, CDR2 YFSETQ. This chain's CDR3 is CASSLDRASNYGYTF. CDR3 coding DNA: TGCGCCAGCAGTTTGGACAGGGCCTCTAACTATGGCTACACCTTC.

This chain joins TRBV5-5 and TRBJ1-1; D call uncertain. Looked up from germline, CDR1 is SGHKS and CDR2 is YYEKEE (reference sequence). There are 16 residues in the CDR3. V was clipped by 4 bases and J by 0 bases, with 16 bases between them. The CDR3, as DNA: TGTGCCAGCAGCCCCGGAGCGTGGGCAATGAACACTGAAGCTTTCTTT. Encoded protein: CASSPGAWAMNTEAFF.

The V gene is TRBV28, the J gene TRBJ2-3; 9 nucleotides line up with TRBD2. The CDR3 sequence is 15 residues long. Germline V lookup: CDR1 MDHEN, CDR2 SYDVKM. V lost 8 bases, J lost 0 bases, and 6 bases stayed unmatched. The CDR3 DNA reads as TGTGCCAGCGCCGGGACTAGCCCGAGCACAGATACGCAGTATTTT. The encoded protein is CASAGTSPSTDTQYF.

J is TRBJ2-5 and V is TRBV5-8; 8 bases match TRBD1. J was trimmed by 4 bases and V by 6 bases; bases with no gene match: 11. The germline gives CDR1 SGHTS, CDR2 YDEGEE. This CDR3 has 15 residues. The CDR3 loop is CASIPGQGGRETQYF. The CDR3 DNA follows: TGTGCCAGCATCCCTGGACAGGGAGGACGAGAGACCCAGTACTTC.

A remark on this clone: This likely came from a read error, as a far larger clone is one base away. This rearrangement joins TRBV18 to TRBJ1-1; weak D call: TRBD1 (6 bases). There are 15 residues in the CDR3. The germline V gene has CDR1 KGHSH and CDR2 LQKENI. V was pared by 3 bases and J by 3 bases, with 14 bases between. CDR3 in DNA: TGTGCCAGCTCACCCTGGACAGCCATGGACACTGAAGCTTTCTTT. The encoded protein is CASSPWTAMDTEAFF.

The chain combines TRBV18 with TRBJ1-3; D is uncertain. The ends were cut back, 7 bases at V and 0 bases at J, with 7 bases in the middle. This CDR3 contains 13 residues. The V gene's germline CDR1 is KGHSH and CDR2 LQKENI. The CDR3 protein is CASCQSSGNTIYF. For the CDR3, the DNA is TGTGCCAGCTGCCAAAGCTCTGGAAACACCATATATTTT.

This chain uses TRBV11-2 with TRBJ2-5; D is unclear. CDR1 and CDR2 (germline): SGHAT, FQNNGV. Trimming removed 1 base from V and 0 bases from J, with 12 bases in between. The CDR3 sequence is 16 residues long. The CDR3, as DNA: TGTGCCAGCAGCTTAGTGACTGGCAGTGACCAAGAGACCCAGTACTTC. It specifies CASSLVTGSDQETQYF.